This is a list of T cell receptor beta chains from one sample in a study of cytomegalovirus exposure and HLA in healthy donors. Sequencing was performed with immunoSEQ multiplex PCR; in TCRdb, only in-frame clones are kept and a portion is missing. The table lists 150,000 to 200,000 clones, over 60% of them singletons. The sequenced material came from PBMCs. The receptors were sampled from a woman aged 40-49 years in good health and CMV-seronegative. CDR3s leave out the opening cysteine and the closing phenylalanine or tryptophan.

len	v_gene	j_gene	CDR3aa
12	TRBV18	TRBJ1-1	ASSPGTSDTEAF
12	TRBV13	TRBJ2-5	ASSRDRGHETQY
13	TRBV2	TRBJ2-5	ASREPRTGQETQY
11	TRBV6-1	TRBJ2-7	ATGGLAGDEQY
13	TRBV6-1	TRBJ2-4	ASRGTGDAKNIQY
11	TRBV2	TRBJ2-1	ASSVGGRNEQF
14	TRBV11-3	TRBJ2-5	ASSPSLGAGLETQY
13	TRBV19	TRBJ2-2	ASSALGGVPGELF
14	TRBV9	TRBJ2-1	ASSAAPGEEGNEQF
14	TRBV11-2	TRBJ2-5	ASTPGGGAGQETQY
12	TRBV2	TRBJ1-1	ASRGTGGGTEAF
11	TRBV6-6	TRBJ1-3	ASRGGSGNTIY
13	TRBV7-2	TRBJ2-2	ASSNSGRNTGELF
11	TRBV2	TRBJ1-1	ASRDRSNTEAF
12	TRBV18	TRBJ1-5	ASSPQGSNQPQH
14	TRBV5-1	TRBJ1-3	ASSLDSGTGGNTIY
12	TRBV18	TRBJ1-2	ASSPGIGQGIKT
14	TRBV9	TRBJ2-1	ASSPQGLAEYNEQL
9	TRBV7-9	TRBJ2-7	ASTAGAEQY
10	TRBV6-5	TRBJ2-1	ASSQLASEQF
11	TRBV29-1	TRBJ1-1	SARGTLNTEAF
15	TRBV7-2	TRBJ2-2	ASSLEGLAANTGELF
14	TRBV9	TRBJ1-3	ASSRTGAPLGNTIY
11	TRBV19	TRBJ1-4	ASTPGSQEKLF
14	TRBV4-3	TRBJ1-4	ASSQDYEAHGEKLF
12	TRBV10-3	TRBJ1-1	AISESTAGTEAF
11	TRBV27	TRBJ1-5	ASSYSGNQPQH
14	TRBV7-2	TRBJ2-6	ASSSGTTSGANVLT
12	TRBV11-3	TRBJ1-2	ASSQEQGSAGYT
13	TRBV9	TRBJ2-1	ASSSGQGPYNEQF
14	TRBV5-6	TRBJ2-5	ASSLDRVDGQETQY
11	TRBV4-2	TRBJ2-3	ASSQVVVGGQY
14	TRBV7-9	TRBJ2-5	ASSLNTQGLLETQY
12	TRBV5-3	TRBJ1-1	ARSLEGVGTEAF
14	TRBV10-3	TRBJ2-2	AISESSTDLLGELF
14	TRBV27	TRBJ2-1	ASSSIAAFSYNEQF
14	TRBV18	TRBJ2-3	ASSPLARGSTDTQY
15	TRBV7-8	TRBJ2-3	ASSLGPTSGIGDTQY
12	TRBV5-4	TRBJ2-5	ASSAGTVQETQY
11	TRBV12-5	TRBJ1-1	ASGLGQNTEAF
14	TRBV7-2	TRBJ2-7	ASSLSVSFQGGEQY
11	TRBV7-2	TRBJ1-2	ASSLDRSYGYT
17	TRBV5-1	TRBJ1-1	ASSFIPRGSGGGNTEAF
14	TRBV11-3	TRBJ2-1	ASRPKLAANSDEQF
14	TRBV25-1	TRBJ1-1	ASSTSTGGDATEAF
14	TRBV7-7	TRBJ2-2	ASSLRLVGQGGELF
11	TRBV30	TRBJ1-6	AWGADDNSPLH
13	TRBV14	TRBJ2-5	ASSQGLAGISEQY
12	TRBV19	TRBJ1-2	ASTPIPANYGYT
8	TRBV29-1	TRBJ2-7	SVDGGEQY
15	TRBV5-1	TRBJ1-1	ASSLARNRDVGTEAF
12	TRBV5-4	TRBJ1-1	ASSPQDLGGQAF
13	TRBV7-9	TRBJ2-4	ATIKTSMAKNIQY
13	TRBV6-4	TRBJ1-5	ASSGLPPSHQPQH